This note documents a single TCR beta chain sequence. The V segment lost 8 bases and the J segment 3 bases; nucleotides outside the gene matches: 9. CDR3 length: 14 amino acids. CDR1 is SGHVS, CDR2 FNYEAQ, per germline. Original processing notes: It was from reference gene primer amplification that nucleated cell counts were estimated. Profiling relied on immunoSEQ multiplex PCR, and the TCRdb table lists in-frame clones only, not all of them. Clone size and the V and J calls come from that table; the DNA yielded D and trimming. Of around 260,000 clones listed, 88% are singletons. The data stem from a study of blood T cell repertoires in COVID-19. At the level of the study: From T cells, B-cell-depleted T cells, or PBMCs came the material, which was cDNA or gDNA.

Source material: peripheral blood. This chain links TRBV7-6 with TRBJ2-7, with 8 positions matching TRBD2. The receptor's source is a human donor in a cohort sampled during active COVID-19. This CDR3 reads CASSKSAGDYEQYF. In nucleotides, the CDR3 is TGTGCCAGCTCCAAGTCAGCGGGGGACTACGAGCAGTACTTC. The whole variable domain, remainder taken from reference TRBV7-6 and TRBJ2-7, is GAGVSQSPRYKVTKRGQDVALRCDPISGHVSLYWYRQALGQGPEFLTYFNYEAQQDKSGLPNDRFSAERPEGSISTLTIQRTEQRDSAMYRCASSKSAGDYEQYFGPGTRLTVT.